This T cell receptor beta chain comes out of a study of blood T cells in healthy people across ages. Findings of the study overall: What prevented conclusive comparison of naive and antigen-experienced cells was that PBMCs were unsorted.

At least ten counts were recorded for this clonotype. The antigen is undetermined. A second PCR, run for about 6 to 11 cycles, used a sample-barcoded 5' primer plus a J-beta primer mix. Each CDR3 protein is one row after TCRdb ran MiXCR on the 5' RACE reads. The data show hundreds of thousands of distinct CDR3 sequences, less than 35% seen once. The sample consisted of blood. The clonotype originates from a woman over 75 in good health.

CDR3 nucleotide sequence: TGTGCCAGCAGCTTAGCGGGAGGAAAGGGGACCCAGTACTTC. Amino acid sequence: CASSLAGGKGTQYF. J is TRBJ2-5 and V is TRBV7-2; weak D call: TRBD2 (6 bases). With 0 bases removed from V and 7 bases from J, the gap between germline ends came to 12 bases. Germline assignment: CDR1 SGHTA and CDR2 FQGNSA. This CDR3 contains 14 residues.